This is a list of T cell receptor beta chains from one sample in a study of T cell responses to AZD1222 COVID-19 vaccine. The repertoire was sequenced with immunoSEQ multiplex PCR; TCRdb's copy has only in-frame clones and lacks some. This sample has 100,000 to 150,000 clones; just over 85% occur once, and the top ten carry approximately 20%. The sequencing used peripheral blood, collected on day 0 of AZD1222 vaccination. Receptor source: an adult in good health. The CDR3 runs from the conserved cysteine through the conserved F or W. D genes are given only for firm matches. Size is stated for part of the rows, as once, few or many counts, or as a class when the clone is expanded.

d_gene,abundance,j_gene,v_gene,CDR3nt,CDR3aa
NA,NA,TRBJ1-5,TRBV5-6,TGTGCCAGCAGCCTACCTAATCAGCCCCAGCATTTT,CASSLPNQPQHF
NA,NA,TRBJ1-4,TRBV12-2,TGTGCAAGTCGCTTAGTTGGCCAAACTGAAAAACTGTTTTTT,CASRLVGQTEKLFF
TRBD1,NA,TRBJ1-2,TRBV28,TGTGCCAGCTCACGGGACAGGGGGCTAGGAGGCTACACCTTC,CASSRDRGLGGYTF
TRBD2,NA,TRBJ2-7,TRBV3-1/TRBV3-2,TGTGCCAGGAGAGAGATCCTTAGCGGGGACTTCTACGAGCAGTACTTC,CARREILSGDFYEQYF
TRBD2,once,TRBJ2-2,TRBV27,TGTGCCAGCAGCCCCCTGAGCGGGGGCGACACCGGGGAGCTGTTTTTT,CASSPLSGGDTGELFF
NA,NA,TRBJ2-1,TRBV5-1,TGCGCCAGCAGCTTCCCCGGGCGAAGGAAGTTCTTC,CASSFPGRRKFF
NA,NA,TRBJ1-3,TRBV18,TGTGCCAGCTCACCACAGGGTAACTCTGGAAACACCATATATTTT,CASSPQGNSGNTIYF
NA,NA,TRBJ1-3,TRBV5-5,TGTGCCAGCTGGAACTCTGGAAACACCATATATTTT,CASWNSGNTIYF
TRBD2,NA,TRBJ2-7,TRBV4-3,TGCGCCAGCAGCCAAGCAACTAGCGGGGGGTCCTACGAGCAGTACTTC,CASSQATSGGSYEQYF
TRBD1,NA,TRBJ2-2,TRBV5-1,TGCGCCAGCAGCCCCCTGACAGGGGTCAACACCGGGGAGCTGTTTTTT,CASSPLTGVNTGELFF
NA,NA,TRBJ2-7,TRBV9,TGTGCCAGCAGCTCCAGTTCAGGGGCGGGAACCTACGAGCAGTACTTC,CASSSSSGAGTYEQYF
NA,NA,TRBJ2-5,TRBV7-9,TGTGCCAGCAGCACCGACCTAGAGACCCAGTACTTC,CASSTDLETQYF
NA,NA,TRBJ1-1,TRBV18,TGTGCCAGCTCACCCATCGGTGGTTCTATCACTGAAGCTTTCTTT,CASSPIGGSITEAFF
TRBD1,NA,TRBJ2-7,TRBV7-9,TGTGCCAGCAGTCCGCTTATGGGAACAGGGGGCTTTTACGAGCAGTACTTC,CASSPLMGTGGFYEQYF
NA,once,TRBJ1-6,TRBV4-2,TGTGCCAGCAGCCAGGGAGATGATAATTCACCCCTCCACTTT,CASSQGDDNSPLHF
NA,NA,TRBJ1-3,TRBV19,TGTGCCAGCACAGCTGGAAACACCATATATTTT,CASTAGNTIYF
NA,few,TRBJ2-7,TRBV4-2,TGTGCCAGCAGCCAAAGCGCATCTTCAGGGTACGAGCAGTACTTC,CASSQSASSGYEQYF
TRBD1,NA,TRBJ1-5,TRBV19,TGTGCCAGTTCGACAGGGAGAAGCAATCAGCCCCAGCATTTT,CASSTGRSNQPQHF
NA,NA,TRBJ1-2,TRBV28,TGTGCCAGCAGCTCCACCGACGGCTATGGCTACACCTTC,CASSSTDGYGYTF
TRBD2,few,TRBJ2-1,TRBV5-6,TGTGCCAGCAGCTTGGCGGGAGGGTTACCCTACAATGAGCAGTTCTTC,CASSLAGGLPYNEQFF
TRBD1,NA,TRBJ1-3,TRBV28,TGTGCCAGCTCCCTGAGGGACAGCTTCCTAGGAAACACCATATATTTT,CASSLRDSFLGNTIYF
TRBD2,NA,TRBJ2-5,TRBV5-6,TGTGCCAGCAGCTTCCCCGCTAGCGGGGAAGAGACCCAGTACTTC,CASSFPASGEETQYF
TRBD2,NA,TRBJ2-5,TRBV3-1/TRBV3-2,TGTGCCAGCAGCCATCCGGGACTAGACTTCCAAGAGACCCAGTACTTC,CASSHPGLDFQETQYF
NA,once,TRBJ2-1,TRBV7-2,TGTGCCAGCAGCTTTGGGGGTAGCAATGTGGCTGAGCAGTTCTTC,CASSFGGSNVAEQFF
NA,NA,TRBJ2-7,TRBV5-1,TGCGCCAGCAGGAGGGACGGAGACGAGCAGTACTTC,CASRRDGDEQYF
NA,NA,TRBJ2-2,TRBV5-5,TGTGCCAGCAGCCTAACAGGAGTTCCGAACACCGGGGAGCTGTTTTTT,CASSLTGVPNTGELFF
NA,NA,TRBJ2-1,TRBV7-2,TGTGCCAGCAGCTTAGCACGGCTCAATGAGCAGTTCTTC,CASSLARLNEQFF
NA,NA,TRBJ1-1,TRBV5-1,TGCGCCAGCAGCTTGGATACTTACACTGAAGCTTTCTTT,CASSLDTYTEAFF
NA,NA,TRBJ2-7,TRBV4-1,TGCGCCCCGCCTACAGGTTCCTACGAGCAGTACTTC,CAPPTGSYEQYF
NA,NA,TRBJ2-1,TRBV6-4,TGTGCCAGCAGTGCCGAGGGGGGCAGGTCCTACAATGAGCAGTTCTTC,CASSAEGGRSYNEQFF
NA,NA,TRBJ1-5,TRBV7-2,TGTGCCAGCAGCTCCGGGCCGGGGATTGGGGGCCCCCAGCATTTT,CASSSGPGIGGPQHF